This is a list of T cell receptor beta chains from one sample in a study of T-cell memory formation after mild COVID-19. One entry per CDR3 protein, called by TCRdb with MiXCR from the 5' RACE reads. Of 280,000 or so distinct CDR3 sequences detected, under 8.5% appear once; the ten largest clones hold about 22%. The specimen sequenced was PBMCs or a T cell subset sorted from them (not recorded which). The origin of the receptors is a man younger than 35 who had mild COVID-19 (a few samples of this study predate the infection). Cell type and time point are not known. Each CDR3 is given with its conserved first and last residue. The order of the fields is CDR3 protein, CDR3 DNA, clone size, D gene, V gene, J gene. The D gene is left open where the match is weak. Clone size, where shown, is once, few, many, or a class for clones that have expanded.

CDR3: CASRRQGAPTLSEKLFF; DNA: TGTGCCAGCAGGCGACAGGGGGCGCCTACCTTAAGCGAAAAACTGTTTTTT; size: -; D: TRBD1; V: TRBV6-1; J: TRBJ1-4
CDR3: CASRDRDLQETQYF; DNA: TGTGCCAGCAGGGACCGGGACTTACAAGAGACCCAGTACTTC; size: -; D: -; V: TRBV6-1; J: TRBJ2-5
CDR3: CASRLPGQLLSF; DNA: TGTGCCAGCAGGCTCCCGGGACAGCTACTATCCTTC; size: -; D: TRBD1; V: TRBV2; J: TRBJ1-2
CDR3: CASSSHPIGGEQYF; DNA: TGTGCCAGCAGCTCGCACCCTATTGGGGGCGAGCAGTACTTC; size: many; D: -; V: TRBV7-2; J: TRBJ2-7
CDR3: CSGYYGSNTGELFF; DNA: TGCAGCGGGTATTACGGGTCGAACACCGGGGAGCTGTTTTTT; size: -; D: -; V: TRBV29-1; J: TRBJ2-2
CDR3: CASTGQGAGYTF; DNA: TGTGCCAGCACCGGACAGGGGGCCGGCTACACCTTC; size: -; D: TRBD1; V: TRBV6-5; J: TRBJ1-2
CDR3: CASSQDRDRGLRNLHF; DNA: TGTGCCAGCAGCCAAGACCGGGACAGGGGGCTCAGAAACCTCCACTTT; size: -; D: TRBD1; V: TRBV14; J: TRBJ1-6
CDR3: CASSPDEQFF; DNA: TGTGCCAGCAGCCCTGATGAGCAGTTCTTC; size: few; D: -; V: TRBV7-9; J: TRBJ2-1
CDR3: CSQVFRRNSPLHF; DNA: TGCAGCCAGGTCTTCCGTCGGAATTCACCCCTCCACTTT; size: -; D: -; V: TRBV29-1; J: TRBJ1-6
CDR3: CASSLTGRTYEQYF; DNA: TGTGCCAGCAGTTTAACAGGGAGAACCTACGAGCAGTACTTC; size: few; D: -; V: TRBV12-3/TRBV12-4; J: TRBJ2-7
CDR3: CASSKAGGRFGELFF; DNA: TGTGCCAGCAGCAAAGCGGGGGGGCGGTTCGGGGAGCTGTTTTTT; size: few; D: TRBD2; V: TRBV5-5; J: TRBJ2-2
CDR3: CASSSSSGGPPQYF; DNA: TGTGCCAGCAGTTCCTCGAGCGGGGGCCCCCCCCAGTACTTC; size: -; D: TRBD2; V: TRBV7-3; J: TRBJ2-5
CDR3: CASSLRVTYEQYF; DNA: TGTGCCAGCAGTTTAAGGGTCACCTACGAGCAGTACTTC; size: -; D: -; V: TRBV27; J: TRBJ2-7
CDR3: CSAMRASGLQETQYF; DNA: TGCAGTGCGATGAGGGCTAGCGGGCTCCAAGAGACCCAGTACTTC; size: -; D: TRBD2; V: TRBV20-1; J: TRBJ2-5
CDR3: CASSAGTASYGYTF; DNA: TGTGCCAGCAGCGCCGGGACAGCAAGCTATGGCTACACCTTC; size: few; D: TRBD1; V: TRBV7-9; J: TRBJ1-2
CDR3: CAISPTGRGDQPQHF; DNA: TGTGCCATCAGTCCGACAGGGAGAGGGGATCAGCCCCAGCATTTT; size: -; D: TRBD1; V: TRBV10-3; J: TRBJ1-5
CDR3: CASSRGQGEAGANVLTF; DNA: TGTGCCAGCAGCCGGGGACAGGGGGAGGCTGGGGCCAACGTCCTGACTTTC; size: -; D: TRBD1; V: TRBV14; J: TRBJ2-6
CDR3: CASSANRGLYETQYF; DNA: TGTGCCAGCAGCGCAAACAGGGGGCTATATGAGACCCAGTACTTC; size: -; D: TRBD1; V: TRBV5-4; J: TRBJ2-5
CDR3: CASRPGYSGANVLTF; DNA: TGTGCCAGCAGGCCTGGGTACTCTGGGGCCAACGTCCTGACTTTC; size: -; D: -; V: TRBV12-3/TRBV12-4; J: TRBJ2-6
CDR3: CASSPAGNSPLHF; DNA: TGTGCCAGCAGCCCAGCGGGGAATTCACCCCTCCACTTT; size: few; D: -; V: TRBV11-2; J: TRBJ1-6
CDR3: CASSPRVNEQFF; DNA: TGTGCCAGCAGCCCCAGGGTAAATGAGCAGTTCTTC; size: -; D: -; V: TRBV7-8; J: TRBJ2-1
CDR3: CASSQGTSGLDTQYF; DNA: TGCGCCAGCAGCCAGGGGACTAGCGGGCTAGATACGCAGTATTTT; size: few; D: TRBD2; V: TRBV4-3; J: TRBJ2-3
CDR3: CASSTQDRVGYTF; DNA: TGTGCCAGCAGCACTCAGGACAGGGTTGGCTACACCTTC; size: few; D: TRBD1; V: TRBV7-2; J: TRBJ1-2
CDR3: CASSDMAGTGNSPLHF; DNA: TGTGCCAGCAGTGATATGGCCGGGACGGGCAATTCACCCCTCCACTTT; size: few; D: -; V: TRBV6-1; J: TRBJ1-6
CDR3: CASSDSAGGNNEQFF; DNA: TGTGCCAGCAGTGACTCGGCGGGGGGGAATAATGAGCAGTTCTTC; size: -; D: TRBD2; V: TRBV6-4; J: TRBJ2-1
CDR3: CASCTPGGTEAFF; DNA: TGTGCCAGCTGCACTCCGGGGGGAACTGAAGCTTTCTTT; size: many; D: -; V: TRBV27; J: TRBJ1-1
CDR3: CASSGVAGETQYF; DNA: TGTGCCAGCAGCGGGGTAGCAGGGGAGACCCAGTACTTC; size: -; D: -; V: TRBV5-5; J: TRBJ2-5
CDR3: CASSPGPGQGYTGELFF; DNA: TGTGCCAGCAGCCCGGGCCCGGGACAGGGTTACACCGGGGAGCTGTTTTTT; size: -; D: TRBD1; V: TRBV7-2; J: TRBJ2-2
CDR3: CATSRSWGGTEAFF; DNA: TGTGCCACCAGCAGGTCGTGGGGGGGCACTGAAGCTTTCTTT; size: -; D: -; V: TRBV15; J: TRBJ1-1
CDR3: CAWSRRGDDEQYF; DNA: TGTGCCTGGAGTCGCAGGGGGGACGACGAGCAGTACTTC; size: few; D: -; V: TRBV30; J: TRBJ2-7
CDR3: CASSSGSHYGYTF; DNA: TGTGCCAGCAGCAGCGGGTCACACTATGGCTACACCTTC; size: few; D: -; V: TRBV11-2; J: TRBJ1-2
CDR3: CASSSHPGRGGPTDTQYF; DNA: TGTGCCAGCAGCTCTCACCCGGGGCGGGGGGGTCCCACAGATACGCAGTATTTT; size: -; D: TRBD2; V: TRBV9; J: TRBJ2-3
CDR3: CSILDRHANIQYF; DNA: TGCAGCATCTTAGACCGCCACGCAAACATTCAGTACTTC; size: -; D: -; V: TRBV29-1; J: TRBJ2-4
CDR3: CASSESLDTQYF; DNA: TGCGCCAGCAGTGAGTCCTTAGATACGCAGTATTTT; size: -; D: -; V: TRBV10-1; J: TRBJ2-3
CDR3: CASSFGIADTQYF; DNA: TGTGCCAGCAGCTTCGGTATCGCAGATACGCAGTATTTT; size: few; D: -; V: TRBV7-2; J: TRBJ2-3
CDR3: CASSLDRDAYGYTF; DNA: TGTGCCAGCAGTTTGGACAGGGATGCCTATGGCTACACCTTC; size: few; D: TRBD1; V: TRBV28; J: TRBJ1-2
CDR3: CSAMTENTGELFF; DNA: TGCAGTGCAATGACAGAGAACACCGGGGAGCTGTTTTTT; size: -; D: -; V: TRBV20-1; J: TRBJ2-2